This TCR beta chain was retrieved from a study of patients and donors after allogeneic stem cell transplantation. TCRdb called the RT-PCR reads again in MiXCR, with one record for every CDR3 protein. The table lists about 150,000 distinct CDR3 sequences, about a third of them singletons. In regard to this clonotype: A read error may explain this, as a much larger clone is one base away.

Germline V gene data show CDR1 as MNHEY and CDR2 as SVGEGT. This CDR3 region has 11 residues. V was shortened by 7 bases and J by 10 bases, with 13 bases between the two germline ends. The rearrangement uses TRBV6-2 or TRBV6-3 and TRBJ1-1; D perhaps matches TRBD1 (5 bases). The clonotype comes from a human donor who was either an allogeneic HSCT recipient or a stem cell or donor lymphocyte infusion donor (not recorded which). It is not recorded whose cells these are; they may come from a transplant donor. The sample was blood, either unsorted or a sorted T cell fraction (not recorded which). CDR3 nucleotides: TGTGCCAGCAAGCGGGACTTCGGAGCTTTCTTT. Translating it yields CASKRDFGAFF.